This T cell receptor (beta chain) was recovered during a study of T cell repertoires in cytomegalovirus infection. On the study more broadly: Public TCR beta signatures marked donors with CMV infection and the matching HLA.

Comments on this clonotype: Antigen unknown.

V shed 7 bases, J shed 0 bases, and the junction held 11 bases outside the gene matches. There are 17 residues in the CDR3. Germline loops: CDR1 MNHEY, CDR2 SVGEGT. Study-level results: There were carriers of CMV plus the relevant HLA, and cumulative public TCR beta family frequency identified them. Dominating the ex vivo response were TCR beta clonotypes that were CMV-specific and HLA-C-restricted.

TCRdb independently ran MiXCR on the reads; one entry per CDR3 protein. The sample lists 450,000 to 650,000 distinct CDR3 sequences, approximately 26% seen once, with approximately 13% in the top ten. This receptor was taken from a human donor in good health (CMV status not recorded). Some clones in this sample may be carry-over from other donors' samples. V is TRBV6-2 or TRBV6-3 and J is TRBJ2-2, with 7 bases identical to TRBD2. Specimen: PBMCs. This CDR3 is CASTNRGAGANTGELFF. CDR3 nucleotide sequence: TGTGCCAGCACCAACCGAGGGGCGGGAGCGAACACCGGGGAGCTGTTTTTT.